This TCR beta chain is drawn from a study of radiation and T cells in renal cell carcinoma. The overall study: Nephrectomy followed 15 Gy stereotactic body radiation by 4 weeks. General study points: From baseline, blood top tumor clonotypes peaked at 2 weeks post-radiation.

The method was immunoSEQ multiplex PCR; TCRdb's version includes in-frame clones alone and lacks a portion of them. The sample carries roughly 150,000 clones, around 90% recorded once. Remarks on this clone: What it binds is not known.

This CDR3 comprises 15 residues. V lost 5 bases, J lost 6 bases, and 17 bases lay in between. The germline CDR1 and CDR2 sequences are SGHTA and FQGNSA. Time point: baseline pretreatment blood. Specified treatment: 15 Gy SBRT to primary tumor, nephrectomy 4 weeks later. Clear cell pathology was present in this patient's renal cell carcinoma. This clonotype was obtained from an older woman with renal cell carcinoma. V gene TRBV7-2 combines with J gene TRBJ2-1; TRBD1 or TRBD2 may be the D gene (5 bases each). The sample here was blood, taken from a patient whose treatment included radiotherapy and nephrectomy. As DNA, the CDR3 is TGTGCCAGCAGCGCACCGGGACGCAAAGCCAATGAGCAGTTCTTC. Its translation is CASSAPGRKANEQFF.